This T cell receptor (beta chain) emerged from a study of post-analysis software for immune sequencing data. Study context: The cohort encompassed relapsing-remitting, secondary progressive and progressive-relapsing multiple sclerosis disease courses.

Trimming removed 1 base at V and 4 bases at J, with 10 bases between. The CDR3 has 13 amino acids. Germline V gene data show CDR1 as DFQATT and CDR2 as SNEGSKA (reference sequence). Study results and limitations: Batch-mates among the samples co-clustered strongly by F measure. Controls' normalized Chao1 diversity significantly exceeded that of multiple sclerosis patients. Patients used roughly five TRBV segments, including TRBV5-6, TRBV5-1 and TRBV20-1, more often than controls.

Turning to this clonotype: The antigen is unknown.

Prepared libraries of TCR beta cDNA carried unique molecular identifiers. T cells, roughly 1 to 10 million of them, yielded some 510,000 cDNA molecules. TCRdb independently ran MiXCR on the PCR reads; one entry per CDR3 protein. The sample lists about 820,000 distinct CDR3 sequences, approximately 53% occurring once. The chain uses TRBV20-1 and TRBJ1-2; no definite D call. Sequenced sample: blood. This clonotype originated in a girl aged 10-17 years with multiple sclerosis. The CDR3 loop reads CSARGEGLYGYTF. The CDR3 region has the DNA TGCAGTGCTAGAGGGGAGGGTCTCTATGGCTACACCTTC.